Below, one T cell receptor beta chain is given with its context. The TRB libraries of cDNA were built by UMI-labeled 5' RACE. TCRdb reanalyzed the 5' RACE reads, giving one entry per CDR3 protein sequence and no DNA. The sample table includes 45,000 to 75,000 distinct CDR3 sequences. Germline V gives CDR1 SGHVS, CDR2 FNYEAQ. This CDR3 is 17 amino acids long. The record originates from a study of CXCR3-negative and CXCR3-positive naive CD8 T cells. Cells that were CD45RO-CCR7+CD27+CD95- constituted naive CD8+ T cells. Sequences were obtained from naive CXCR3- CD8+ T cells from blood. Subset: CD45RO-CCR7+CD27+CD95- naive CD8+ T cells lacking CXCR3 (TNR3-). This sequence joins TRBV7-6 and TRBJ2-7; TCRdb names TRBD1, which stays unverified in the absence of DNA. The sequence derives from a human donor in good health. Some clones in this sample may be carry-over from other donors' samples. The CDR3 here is CASSSTISFRETYEQYF.